This TCR beta chain was profiled in a study of blood T cell repertoires in COVID-19. Study in general: COVID-19 samples from acute and convalescent phases originated in the United States, Italy and Spain. From T cells, B-cell-depleted T cells, or PBMCs came the material, which was cDNA or gDNA.

V was pared by 2 bases and J by 2 bases, with 11 bases of the junction left unmatched. This CDR3 has 19 amino acids. Germline V CDR1 and CDR2: SGHVS, FQNEAQ. The method was immunoSEQ multiplex PCR; TCRdb's version includes in-frame clones alone and lacks a portion of them. Of approximately 190,000 clones in the sample, 79% are singletons; the top ten hold 17%. The source of this sequence is a man aged 60 to 75 with active or convalescent COVID-19. What was sequenced was peripheral blood. This chain uses TRBV7-8 with TRBJ2-1; 11 positions match TRBD2. The DNA of the CDR3 is TGTGCCAGCAGCTTACAACTAGCGGGAGTGCGGGTAGCCTACAATGAGCAGTTCTTC. It is translated as CASSLQLAGVRVAYNEQFF.